The entry that follows covers one T cell receptor beta chain sequence. No antigen is known for it. The junction departs from germline at one end; a sequencing error may be responsible. With around 520 ng total RNA as template and a constant-region primer, TCR beta cDNA was made. Three rounds of nested multiplex PCR with slightly modified ARM-PCR produced TCR beta libraries. It was with TRBV1-TRBV30 forward primers and a C-beta reverse primer that the first two PCR rounds were run, at approximately 9 cycles each. TCRdb reprocessed the multiplex PCR reads with MiXCR, giving one entry per CDR3 protein. This table has 300,000 to 350,000 distinct CDR3 sequences, about two thirds appearing once. These data belong to a study of tumor-infiltrating lymphocytes in primary liver carcinoma. Points from the study as a whole: No comparison of CD4+ and CD8+ repertoires was made, since the samples were bulk unsorted.

Unsorted whole blood supplied the blood RNA, and germline DNA was isolated too. From germline, CDR1 is SGHNT and CDR2 YYREEE (reference sequence). The CDR3 is made up of 13 amino acids. This receptor was obtained from a man in his forties or fifties with primary liver carcinoma and hepatitis B virus infection. The material sequenced was peripheral blood. This sequence joins TRBV5-4 and TRBJ2-3; 9 bases agree with TRBD2. The DNA of the CDR3 is TGTGCTAGCAGCGATACTTCTAGCGGGAATTTCCATTTT. The encoded protein is CASSDTSSGNFHF.